In its sample, the clone carrying this TCR beta chain was seen once. This entry comes from a study of blood T cell repertoires in COVID-19. About the study: Sites in the United States, Italy and Spain provided acute and convalescent COVID-19 samples. PBMCs, B-cell-depleted T cells, or T cells were the source of the cDNA or gDNA that made up the material.

CDR1 and CDR2 from the germline V gene are LNHNV and YYDKDF (reference sequence). This CDR3 contains 13 residues. V dropped 4 bases and J dropped 10; count of bases not matched to a gene: 5. Per the study methods: By means of reference gene primer amplification, nucleated cell counts were estimated. TCRdb's table, derived via immunoSEQ multiplex PCR, lists solely in-frame clones and lacks some. That table is the source of V, J and clone size, and D and trimming were worked out from the DNA. The sample consists of roughly 130,000 clones, 84% of them appearing once. Sequencing was done on a sample of peripheral blood. The receptor's source is a woman between 25 and 40 years old who had recovered from COVID-19. The chain combines TRBV15 with TRBJ1-4; 8 nucleotides line up with TRBD1. CDR3 region: CATSKGQEIKLFF. The CDR3 bases are TGTGCCACCAGCAAGGGACAGGAAATAAAACTGTTTTTT. The full variable domain, with the rest looked up from reference TRBV15 and TRBJ1-4, is DAMVIQNPRYQVTQFGKPVTLSCSQTLNHNVMYWYQQKSSQAPKLLFHYYDKDFNNEADTPDNFQSRRPNTSFCFLDIRSPGLGDTAMYLCATSKGQEIKLFFGSGTQLSVL.